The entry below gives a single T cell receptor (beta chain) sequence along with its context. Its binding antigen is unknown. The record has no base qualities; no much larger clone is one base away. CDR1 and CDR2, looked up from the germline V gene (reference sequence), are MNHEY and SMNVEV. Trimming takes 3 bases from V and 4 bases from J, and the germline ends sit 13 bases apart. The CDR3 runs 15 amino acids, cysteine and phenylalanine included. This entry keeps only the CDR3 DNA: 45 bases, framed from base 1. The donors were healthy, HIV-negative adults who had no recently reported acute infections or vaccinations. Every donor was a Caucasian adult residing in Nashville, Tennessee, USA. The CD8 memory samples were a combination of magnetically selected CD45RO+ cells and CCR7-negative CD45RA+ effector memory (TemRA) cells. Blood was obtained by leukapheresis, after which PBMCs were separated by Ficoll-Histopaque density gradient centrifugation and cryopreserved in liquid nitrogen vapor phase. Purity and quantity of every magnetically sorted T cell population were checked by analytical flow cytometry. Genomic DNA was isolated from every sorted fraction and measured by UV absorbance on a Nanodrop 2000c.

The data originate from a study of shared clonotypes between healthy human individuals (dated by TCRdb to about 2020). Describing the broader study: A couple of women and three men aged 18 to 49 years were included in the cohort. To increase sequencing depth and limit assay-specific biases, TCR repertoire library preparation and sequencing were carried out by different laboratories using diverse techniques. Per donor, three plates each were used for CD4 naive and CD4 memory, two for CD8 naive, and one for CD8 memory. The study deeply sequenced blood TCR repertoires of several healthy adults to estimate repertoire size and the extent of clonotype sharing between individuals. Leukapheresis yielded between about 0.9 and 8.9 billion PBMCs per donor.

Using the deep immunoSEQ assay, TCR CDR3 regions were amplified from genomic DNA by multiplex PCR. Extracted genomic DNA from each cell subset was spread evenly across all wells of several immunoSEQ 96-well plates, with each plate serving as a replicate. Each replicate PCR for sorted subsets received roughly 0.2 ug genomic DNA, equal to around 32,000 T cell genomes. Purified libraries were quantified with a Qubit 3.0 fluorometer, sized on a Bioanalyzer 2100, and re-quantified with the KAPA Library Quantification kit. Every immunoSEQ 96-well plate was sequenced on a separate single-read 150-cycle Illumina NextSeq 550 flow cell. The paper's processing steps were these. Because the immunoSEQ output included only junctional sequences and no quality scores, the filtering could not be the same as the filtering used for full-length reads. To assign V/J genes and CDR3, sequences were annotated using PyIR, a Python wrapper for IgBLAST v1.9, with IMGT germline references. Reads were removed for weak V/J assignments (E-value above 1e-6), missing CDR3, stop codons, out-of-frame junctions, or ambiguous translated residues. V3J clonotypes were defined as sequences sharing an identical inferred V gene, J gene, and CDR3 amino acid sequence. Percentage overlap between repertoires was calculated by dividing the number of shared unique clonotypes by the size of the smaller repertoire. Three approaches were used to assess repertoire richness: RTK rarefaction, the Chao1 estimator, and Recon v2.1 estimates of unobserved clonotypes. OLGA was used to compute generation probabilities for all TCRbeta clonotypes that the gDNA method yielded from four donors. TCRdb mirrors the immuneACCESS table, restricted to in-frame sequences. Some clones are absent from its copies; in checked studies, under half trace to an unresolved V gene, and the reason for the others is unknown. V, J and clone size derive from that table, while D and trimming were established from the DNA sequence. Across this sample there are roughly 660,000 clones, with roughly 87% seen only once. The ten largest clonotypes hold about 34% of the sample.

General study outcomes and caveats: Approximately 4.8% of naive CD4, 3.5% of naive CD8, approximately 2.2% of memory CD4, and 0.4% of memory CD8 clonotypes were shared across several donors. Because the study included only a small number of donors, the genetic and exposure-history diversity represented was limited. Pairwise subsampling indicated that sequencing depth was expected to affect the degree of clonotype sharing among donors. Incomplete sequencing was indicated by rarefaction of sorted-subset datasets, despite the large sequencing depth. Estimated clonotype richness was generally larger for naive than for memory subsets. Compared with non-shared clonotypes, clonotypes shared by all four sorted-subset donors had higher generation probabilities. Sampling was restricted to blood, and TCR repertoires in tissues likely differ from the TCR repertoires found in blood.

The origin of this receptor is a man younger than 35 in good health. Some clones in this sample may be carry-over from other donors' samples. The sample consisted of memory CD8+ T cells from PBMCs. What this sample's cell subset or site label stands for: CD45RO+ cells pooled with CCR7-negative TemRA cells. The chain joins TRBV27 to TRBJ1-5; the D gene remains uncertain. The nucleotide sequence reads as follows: TGTGCCAGCAGTTTTCTCGGGGAGCTAAATCAGCCCCAGCATTTT. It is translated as CASSFLGELNQPQHF.